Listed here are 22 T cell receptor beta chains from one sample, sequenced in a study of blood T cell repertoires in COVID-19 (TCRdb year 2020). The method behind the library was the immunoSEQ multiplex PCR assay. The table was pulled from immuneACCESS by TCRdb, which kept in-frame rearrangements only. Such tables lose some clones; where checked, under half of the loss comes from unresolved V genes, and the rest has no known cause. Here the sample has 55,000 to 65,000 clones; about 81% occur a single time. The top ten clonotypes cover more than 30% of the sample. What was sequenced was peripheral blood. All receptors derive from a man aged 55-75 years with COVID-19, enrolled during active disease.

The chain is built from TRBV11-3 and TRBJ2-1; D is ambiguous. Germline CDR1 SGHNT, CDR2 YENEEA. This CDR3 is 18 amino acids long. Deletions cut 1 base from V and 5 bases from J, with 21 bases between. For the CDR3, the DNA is TGTGCCAGCAGCTTAGGGGCCCAACGGCTTAACCCCCACAATGAGCAGTTCTTC. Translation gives CASSLGAQRLNPHNEQFF.

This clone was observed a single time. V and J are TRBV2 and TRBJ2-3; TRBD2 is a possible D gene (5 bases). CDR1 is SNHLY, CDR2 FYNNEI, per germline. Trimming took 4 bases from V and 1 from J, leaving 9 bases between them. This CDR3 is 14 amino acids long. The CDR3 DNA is TGTGCCAGCAGTGGAGGGTCGGGCACAGATACGCAGTATTTT. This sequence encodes CASSGGSGTDTQYF.

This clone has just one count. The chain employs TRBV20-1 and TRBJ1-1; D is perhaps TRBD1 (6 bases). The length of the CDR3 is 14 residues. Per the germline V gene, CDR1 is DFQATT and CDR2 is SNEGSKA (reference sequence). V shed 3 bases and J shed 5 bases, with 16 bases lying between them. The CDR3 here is CSASSGRGRTEAFF. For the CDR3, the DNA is TGCAGTGCTAGTTCCGGCAGGGGAAGGACTGAAGCTTTCTTT.

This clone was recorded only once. This CDR3 is CASSLRDRGYTEAFF. Written as DNA, the CDR3 is TGTGCCAGCAGCCTCCGGGACAGGGGATACACTGAAGCTTTCTTT. V is TRBV21-1 and J is TRBJ1-1; the listed D gene, TRBD1, was not tested against the DNA. TRBV21-1 represents a pseudogene. CDR3 length: 15 residues.

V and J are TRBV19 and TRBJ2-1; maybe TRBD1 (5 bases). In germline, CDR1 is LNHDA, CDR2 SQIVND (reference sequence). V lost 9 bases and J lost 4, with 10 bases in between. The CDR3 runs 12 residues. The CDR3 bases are TGTGCCAGCGCTCAGGGATACAATGAGCAGTTCTTC. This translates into CASAQGYNEQFF.

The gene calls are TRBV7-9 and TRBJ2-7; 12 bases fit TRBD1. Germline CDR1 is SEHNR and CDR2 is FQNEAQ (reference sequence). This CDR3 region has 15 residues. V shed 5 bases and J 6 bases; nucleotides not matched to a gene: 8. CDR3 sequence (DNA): TGTGCCAGCAGCCCGTCCGGGACAGGGGGCGGCGAGCAGTACTTC. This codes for CASSPSGTGGGEQYF.

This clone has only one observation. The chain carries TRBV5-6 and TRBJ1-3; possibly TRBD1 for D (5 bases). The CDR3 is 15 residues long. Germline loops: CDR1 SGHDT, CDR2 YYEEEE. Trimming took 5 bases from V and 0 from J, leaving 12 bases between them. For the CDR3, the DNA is TGTGCCAGCAGTCAGGACATCACCTCTGGAAACACCATATATTTT. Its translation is CASSQDITSGNTIYF.

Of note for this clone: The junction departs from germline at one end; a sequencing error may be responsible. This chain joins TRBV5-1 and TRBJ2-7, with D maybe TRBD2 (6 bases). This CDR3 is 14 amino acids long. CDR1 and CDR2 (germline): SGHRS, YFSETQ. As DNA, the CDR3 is TGCGCTAGCACCCCCGGGACTGACTCCTACGAGCAGTACTTC. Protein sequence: CASTPGTDSYEQYF.

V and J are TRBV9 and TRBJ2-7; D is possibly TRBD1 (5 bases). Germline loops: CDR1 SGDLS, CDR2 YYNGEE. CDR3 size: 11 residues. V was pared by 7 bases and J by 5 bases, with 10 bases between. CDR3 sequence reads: CASGAADEQYF. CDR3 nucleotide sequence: TGTGCCAGCGGGGCGGCAGACGAGCAGTACTTC.

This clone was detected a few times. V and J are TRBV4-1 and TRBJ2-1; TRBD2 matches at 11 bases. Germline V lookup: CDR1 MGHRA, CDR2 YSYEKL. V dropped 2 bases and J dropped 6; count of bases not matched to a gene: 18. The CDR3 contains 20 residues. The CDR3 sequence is CASSQRGWPGTSGSPNEQFF. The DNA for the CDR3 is TGCGCCAGCAGCCAACGGGGGTGGCCCGGGACTAGCGGCTCTCCCAATGAGCAGTTCTTC.

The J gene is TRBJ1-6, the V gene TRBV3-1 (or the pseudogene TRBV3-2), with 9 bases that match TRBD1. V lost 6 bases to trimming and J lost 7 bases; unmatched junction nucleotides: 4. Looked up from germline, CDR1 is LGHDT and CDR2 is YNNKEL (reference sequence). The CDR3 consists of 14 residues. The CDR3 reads CASSSGQGNSPLHF. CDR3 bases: TGTGCCAGCAGTTCTGGACAGGGGAATTCACCCCTCCACTTT.

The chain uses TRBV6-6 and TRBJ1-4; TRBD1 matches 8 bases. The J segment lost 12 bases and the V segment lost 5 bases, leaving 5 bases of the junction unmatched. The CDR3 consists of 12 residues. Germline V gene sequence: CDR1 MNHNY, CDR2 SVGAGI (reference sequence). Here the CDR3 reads CASSHPGQELFF. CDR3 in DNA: TGTGCCAGCAGTCATCCGGGACAGGAACTGTTTTTT.

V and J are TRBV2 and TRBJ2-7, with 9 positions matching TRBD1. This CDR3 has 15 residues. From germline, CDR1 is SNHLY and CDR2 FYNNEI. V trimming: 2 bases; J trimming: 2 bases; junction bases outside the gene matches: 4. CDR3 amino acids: CASSERTGDTYEQYF. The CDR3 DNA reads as TGTGCCAGCAGTGAAAGGACAGGGGATACCTACGAGCAGTACTTC.

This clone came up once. Here the CDR3 reads CASNNLATDTQYF. In nucleotides, the CDR3 is TGTGCCAGCAACAATCTAGCCACAGATACGCAGTATTTT. The chain couples TRBV7-3 to TRBJ2-3, with TRBD2 as a possible D gene (5 bases). Trimming removed 7 bases at V and 2 bases at J, with 10 bases between. CDR1 is SGHTA and CDR2 is FQGTGA in the germline V gene. The CDR3 sequence is 13 residues long.

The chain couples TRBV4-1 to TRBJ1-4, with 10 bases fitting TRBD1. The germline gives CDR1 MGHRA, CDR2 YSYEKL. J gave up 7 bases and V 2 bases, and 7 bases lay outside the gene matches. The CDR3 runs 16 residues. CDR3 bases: TGCGCCAGCAGCCAAACAGACAGGGGGCCCGGTGAAAAACTGTTTTTT. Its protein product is CASSQTDRGPGEKLFF.

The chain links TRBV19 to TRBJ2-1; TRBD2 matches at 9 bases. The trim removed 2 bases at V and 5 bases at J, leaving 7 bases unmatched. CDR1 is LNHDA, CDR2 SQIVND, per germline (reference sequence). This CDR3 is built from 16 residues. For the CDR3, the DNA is TGTGCCAGTAGTATAATGGGCGGGAGGGCCAACAATGAGCAGTTCTTC. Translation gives CASSIMGGRANNEQFF. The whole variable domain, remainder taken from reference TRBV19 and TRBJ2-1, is DGGITQSPKYLFRKEGQNVTLSCEQNLNHDAMYWYRQDPGQGLRLIYYSQIVNDFQKGDIAEGYSVSREKKESFPLTVTSAQKNPTAFYLCASSIMGGRANNEQFFGPGTRLTVL.

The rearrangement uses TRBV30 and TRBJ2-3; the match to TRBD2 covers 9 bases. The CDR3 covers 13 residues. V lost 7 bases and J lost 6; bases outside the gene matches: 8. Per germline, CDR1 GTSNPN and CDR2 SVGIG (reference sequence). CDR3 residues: CAYSGRSDDTQYF. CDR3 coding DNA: TGTGCCTATAGCGGGAGAAGTGATGATACGCAGTATTTT.

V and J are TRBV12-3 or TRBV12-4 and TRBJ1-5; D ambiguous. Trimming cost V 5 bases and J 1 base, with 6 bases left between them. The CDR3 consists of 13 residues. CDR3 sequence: CASSPFSNQPQHF. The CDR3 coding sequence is TGTGCCAGCAGTCCTTTCAGCAATCAGCCCCAGCATTTT.

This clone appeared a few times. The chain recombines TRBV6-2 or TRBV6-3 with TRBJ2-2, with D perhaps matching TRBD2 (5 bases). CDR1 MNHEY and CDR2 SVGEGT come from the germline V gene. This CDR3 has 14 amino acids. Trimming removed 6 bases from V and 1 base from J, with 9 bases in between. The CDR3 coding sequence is TGTGCCAGCAGCTGGACTCAGAACACCGGGGAGCTGTTTTTT. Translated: CASSWTQNTGELFF.

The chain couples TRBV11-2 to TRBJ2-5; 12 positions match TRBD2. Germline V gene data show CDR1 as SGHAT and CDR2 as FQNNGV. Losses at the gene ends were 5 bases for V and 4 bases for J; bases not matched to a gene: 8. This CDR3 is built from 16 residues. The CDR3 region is CASSRALAGGRETQYF. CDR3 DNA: TGTGCCAGCAGCCGCGCCCTAGCGGGGGGGCGAGAGACCCAGTACTTC.

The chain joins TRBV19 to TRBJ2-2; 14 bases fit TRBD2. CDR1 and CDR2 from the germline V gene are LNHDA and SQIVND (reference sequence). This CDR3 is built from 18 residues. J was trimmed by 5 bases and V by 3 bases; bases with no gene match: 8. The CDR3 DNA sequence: TGTGCCAGTAGTATTGGGGGACTAGCGGGAGCAAAGACCGGGGAGCTGTTTTTT. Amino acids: CASSIGGLAGAKTGELFF.

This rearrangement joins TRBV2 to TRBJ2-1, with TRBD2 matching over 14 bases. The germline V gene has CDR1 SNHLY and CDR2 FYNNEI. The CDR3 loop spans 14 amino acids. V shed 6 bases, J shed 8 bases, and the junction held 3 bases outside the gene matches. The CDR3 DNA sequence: TGTGCCAGCAGGGGACTAGCGGGAGTGGATGAGCAGTTCTTC. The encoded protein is CASRGLAGVDEQFF. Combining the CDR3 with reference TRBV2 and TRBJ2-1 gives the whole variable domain EPEVTQTPSHQVTQMGQEVILRCVPISNHLYFYWYRQILGQKVEFLVSFYNNEISEKSEIFDDQFSVERPDGSNFTLKIRSTKLEDSAMYFCASRGLAGVDEQFFGPGTRLTVL.